These T cell receptor beta chains were read from a single sample in a study of human T cells and chemical hapten exposure. Each CDR3 protein is one row after TCRdb ran MiXCR on the 5' RACE reads. The sample holds about 140,000 distinct CDR3 sequences, around 4% seen once. Receptors originate from a female donor in good health. Both conserved end residues are part of each CDR3. The D gene is left open where the match is weak. Clone size, where shown, is once, few, many, or a class for clones that have expanded.

D gene: TRBD2; J gene: TRBJ2-5; clone size: few; V gene: TRBV20-1; CDR3 protein: CSADRTSGGEETQYF; CDR3 DNA: TGCAGTGCTGATAGGACTAGCGGGGGGGAAGAGACCCAGTACTTC
D gene: TRBD1; J gene: TRBJ2-7; clone size: few; V gene: TRBV6-2/TRBV6-3; CDR3 protein: CASSRTDRAPGRKYF; CDR3 DNA: TGTGCCAGCAGCCGCACCGACAGGGCCCCTGGACGGAAGTACTTC
D gene: NA; J gene: TRBJ1-5; clone size: many; V gene: TRBV6-5; CDR3 protein: CASSYAAHQPQHF; CDR3 DNA: TGTGCCAGCAGTTACGCGGCCCATCAGCCCCAGCATTTT
D gene: NA; J gene: TRBJ1-2; clone size: many; V gene: TRBV7-6; CDR3 protein: CASSFHSNYGYTF; CDR3 DNA: TGTGCCAGCAGCTTTCATTCTAACTATGGCTACACCTTC
D gene: NA; J gene: TRBJ1-5; clone size: many; V gene: TRBV4-2; CDR3 protein: CASSQEGSPFSNQPQHF; CDR3 DNA: TGTGCCAGCAGCCAAGAGGGCAGCCCTTTTAGCAATCAGCCCCAGCATTTT
D gene: NA; J gene: TRBJ2-5; clone size: many; V gene: TRBV24-1; CDR3 protein: CATSEPSDHQETQYF; CDR3 DNA: TGTGCCACCAGTGAACCATCGGACCATCAAGAGACCCAGTACTTC
D gene: TRBD1; J gene: TRBJ1-5; clone size: many; V gene: TRBV19; CDR3 protein: CASSNRGDRGWNQPQHF; CDR3 DNA: TGTGCCAGTAGCAATCGGGGGGACAGGGGTTGGAATCAGCCCCAGCATTTT
D gene: TRBD2; J gene: TRBJ2-5; clone size: many; V gene: TRBV7-9; CDR3 protein: CASSPGLAAKETQYF; CDR3 DNA: TGTGCCAGCAGCCCGGGACTAGCGGCGAAAGAGACCCAGTACTTC
D gene: NA; J gene: TRBJ1-1; clone size: many; V gene: TRBV18; CDR3 protein: CASSPSGGYATEAFF; CDR3 DNA: TGTGCCAGCTCACCATCAGGAGGGTACGCCACTGAAGCTTTCTTT
D gene: NA; J gene: TRBJ2-1; clone size: NA; V gene: TRBV4-2; CDR3 protein: CASSQKDRSSEQFF; CDR3 DNA: TGTGCCAGCAGCCAGAAAGACAGGAGTAGTGAGCAGTTCTTC
D gene: TRBD1; J gene: TRBJ2-3; clone size: many; V gene: TRBV7-2; CDR3 protein: CASSLQGASTDTQYF; CDR3 DNA: TGTGCCAGCAGCTTACAGGGGGCGAGCACAGATACGCAGTATTTT
D gene: TRBD1; J gene: TRBJ1-2; clone size: many; V gene: TRBV2; CDR3 protein: CASSDGRGCNYGYTF; CDR3 DNA: TGTGCCAGCAGTGATGGCAGGGGGTGTAACTATGGCTACACCTTC
D gene: NA; J gene: TRBJ2-7; clone size: many; V gene: TRBV7-2; CDR3 protein: CASSLAEGSEQYF; CDR3 DNA: TGTGCCAGCAGCTTAGCTGAGGGGTCCGAGCAGTACTTC
D gene: NA; J gene: TRBJ1-1; clone size: few; V gene: TRBV2; CDR3 protein: CASSTRTEAFF; CDR3 DNA: TGTGCCAGCAGTACGCGGACCGAGGCTTTCTTT
D gene: TRBD1; J gene: TRBJ2-7; clone size: many; V gene: TRBV20-1; CDR3 protein: CSARTGGIYEQYF; CDR3 DNA: TGCAGTGCTAGAACAGGGGGGATCTACGAGCAGTACTTC
D gene: TRBD2; J gene: TRBJ2-1; clone size: many; V gene: TRBV7-9; CDR3 protein: CASSSVAGRYNEQFF; CDR3 DNA: TGTGCCAGCAGCTCGGTAGCGGGGCGGTACAATGAGCAGTTCTTC
D gene: NA; J gene: TRBJ2-4; clone size: many; V gene: TRBV13; CDR3 protein: CASSPPGGQAKNIQYF; CDR3 DNA: TGTGCCAGCAGCCCCCCAGGGGGGCAAGCCAAAAACATTCAGTACTTC
D gene: NA; J gene: TRBJ1-2; clone size: many; V gene: TRBV15; CDR3 protein: CATSRDFVYGYTF; CDR3 DNA: TGTGCCACCAGCAGAGATTTCGTCTATGGCTACACCTTC
D gene: NA; J gene: TRBJ1-5; clone size: few; V gene: TRBV20-1; CDR3 protein: CSALSGTRSNQPQHF; CDR3 DNA: TGCAGTGCCCTGAGCGGGACCCGAAGCAATCAGCCCCAGCATTTT
D gene: NA; J gene: TRBJ1-3; clone size: many; V gene: TRBV4-3; CDR3 protein: CASSQGLGQGIYF; CDR3 DNA: TGCGCCAGCAGCCAGGGCCTTGGCCAGGGGATATATTTT
D gene: TRBD1; J gene: TRBJ2-5; clone size: many; V gene: TRBV6-6; CDR3 protein: CASRKTGGSETQYF; CDR3 DNA: TGTGCCAGCAGGAAAACAGGGGGCTCAGAGACCCAGTACTTC
D gene: NA; J gene: TRBJ2-4; clone size: many; V gene: TRBV19; CDR3 protein: CASRRSRHAKNIQYF; CDR3 DNA: TGTGCCAGTAGGAGATCTCGACATGCCAAAAACATTCAGTACTTC
D gene: TRBD1; J gene: TRBJ1-2; clone size: many; V gene: TRBV29-1; CDR3 protein: CSVGTAELYGYTF; CDR3 DNA: TGCAGCGTCGGGACAGCTGAATTATATGGCTACACCTTC
D gene: NA; J gene: TRBJ2-1; clone size: many; V gene: TRBV9; CDR3 protein: CASSPRLGAGVYNEQFF; CDR3 DNA: TGTGCCAGCAGCCCACGGTTGGGGGCGGGGGTCTACAATGAGCAGTTCTTC
D gene: NA; J gene: TRBJ2-1; clone size: many; V gene: TRBV2; CDR3 protein: CASSGGYEQFF; CDR3 DNA: TGTGCCAGCAGTGGGGGATATGAGCAGTTCTTC
D gene: NA; J gene: TRBJ1-1; clone size: many; V gene: TRBV29-1; CDR3 protein: CSVEPRNTEAFF; CDR3 DNA: TGCAGCGTTGAACCTAGGAACACTGAAGCTTTCTTT
D gene: NA; J gene: TRBJ2-3; clone size: NA; V gene: TRBV7-9; CDR3 protein: CASSWGVTQYF; CDR3 DNA: TGTGCCAGCAGCTGGGGAGTTACGCAGTATTTT
D gene: NA; J gene: TRBJ1-4; clone size: many; V gene: TRBV6-6; CDR3 protein: CASSYSRQGGTNEKLFF; CDR3 DNA: TGTGCCAGCAGTTACTCGAGGCAGGGTGGGACTAATGAAAAACTGTTTTTT
D gene: TRBD2; J gene: TRBJ2-3; clone size: many; V gene: TRBV9; CDR3 protein: CASSVAGLAGGAGTDTQYF; CDR3 DNA: TGTGCCAGCAGCGTAGCTGGGCTAGCGGGTGGAGCTGGCACAGATACGCAGTATTTT
D gene: NA; J gene: TRBJ2-5; clone size: many; V gene: TRBV4-2; CDR3 protein: CASSQDLFGETQYF; CDR3 DNA: TGTGCCAGCAGCCAAGATCTTTTCGGCGAGACCCAGTACTTC
D gene: NA; J gene: TRBJ2-3; clone size: many; V gene: TRBV7-9; CDR3 protein: CATQRLLLDTQYF; CDR3 DNA: TGTGCCACTCAACGACTACTGCTAGATACGCAGTATTTT
D gene: NA; J gene: TRBJ2-2; clone size: many; V gene: TRBV12-3/TRBV12-4; CDR3 protein: CASSPPGSRTGELFF; CDR3 DNA: TGTGCCAGCAGTCCCCCGGGGAGCCGCACCGGGGAGCTGTTTTTT
D gene: TRBD2; J gene: TRBJ2-5; clone size: many; V gene: TRBV18; CDR3 protein: CASSTSGKQETQYF; CDR3 DNA: TGTGCCAGCTCAACTAGCGGGAAACAAGAGACCCAGTACTTC
D gene: NA; J gene: TRBJ2-6; clone size: many; V gene: TRBV7-9; CDR3 protein: CASSPPGAGANVLTF; CDR3 DNA: TGTGCCAGCAGCCCCCCTGGGGCGGGGGCCAACGTCCTGACTTTC
D gene: NA; J gene: TRBJ1-3; clone size: few; V gene: TRBV5-6; CDR3 protein: CASSFFGTSDLGNTIYF; CDR3 DNA: TGTGCCAGCAGCTTTTTTGGAACCTCCGACCTTGGAAACACCATATATTTT
D gene: NA; J gene: TRBJ1-1; clone size: NA; V gene: TRBV5-6; CDR3 protein: CASSLNGGSNTEAFF; CDR3 DNA: TGTGCCAGCAGCTTGAATGGGGGTTCGAACACTGAAGCTTTCTTT
D gene: TRBD1; J gene: TRBJ2-1; clone size: many; V gene: TRBV6-1; CDR3 protein: CASSVRRGTGQDNEQFF; CDR3 DNA: TGTGCCAGCAGTGTGCGGAGAGGGACAGGGCAGGACAATGAGCAGTTCTTC
D gene: TRBD1; J gene: TRBJ1-1; clone size: many; V gene: TRBV25-1; CDR3 protein: CASSASGGRGNTEAFF; CDR3 DNA: TGTGCCAGCAGTGCCTCAGGGGGCAGGGGGAACACTGAAGCTTTCTTT
D gene: TRBD2; J gene: TRBJ2-3; clone size: many; V gene: TRBV18; CDR3 protein: CASSPLAGADTQYF; CDR3 DNA: TGTGCCAGCTCACCACTAGCGGGGGCAGATACGCAGTATTTT
D gene: TRBD1; J gene: TRBJ1-2; clone size: many; V gene: TRBV27; CDR3 protein: CASSLRTGMGYTF; CDR3 DNA: TGTGCCAGCAGTCTACGGACAGGGATGGGCTACACCTTC